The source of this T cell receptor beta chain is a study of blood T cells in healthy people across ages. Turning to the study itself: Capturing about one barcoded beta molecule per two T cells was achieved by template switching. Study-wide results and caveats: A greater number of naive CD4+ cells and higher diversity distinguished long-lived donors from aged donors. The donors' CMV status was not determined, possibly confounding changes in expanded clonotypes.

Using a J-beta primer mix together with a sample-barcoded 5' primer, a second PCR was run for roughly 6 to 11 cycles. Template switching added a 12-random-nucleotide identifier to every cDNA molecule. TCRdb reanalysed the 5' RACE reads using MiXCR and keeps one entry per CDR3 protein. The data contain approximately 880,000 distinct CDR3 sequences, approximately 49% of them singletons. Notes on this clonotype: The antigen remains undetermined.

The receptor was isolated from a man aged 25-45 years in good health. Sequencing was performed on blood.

As DNA, the CDR3 is TGTGCCAGCAGCCGAGATTTCAGCCCCAACTATGGCTACACCTTC. It codes for CASSRDFSPNYGYTF. The J gene is TRBJ1-2, the V gene TRBV4-2; D gene uncertain. The CDR3 is made up of 15 amino acids. V was trimmed by 4 bases and J by 2 bases, leaving 14 bases between them. The V gene's germline CDR1 is LGHNA and CDR2 YNFKEQ.